These 27 T cell receptor beta chains originate from one sample sequenced in a study of blood T cell repertoires in COVID-19. Libraries were prepared by immunoSEQ multiplex PCR; TCRdb keeps only in-frame clonotypes and omits some of them. The data show about 350,000 clones, about 90% seen once. The sample consisted of peripheral blood. These TCRs come from a woman between 18 and 30 years old who had recovered from COVID-19.

The rearrangement links TRBV7-9 to TRBJ1-1; weak D call: TRBD1 (6 bases). CDR3 length: 14 amino acids. With 4 bases removed from V and 2 bases from J, the gap between germline ends came to 11 bases. CDR1 and CDR2 (germline): SEHNR, FQNEAQ (reference sequence). CDR3 amino acids: CASSSGQRNTEAFF. The CDR3 DNA reads TGTGCCAGCAGCTCCGGACAGCGAAACACTGAAGCTTTCTTT. Drawing the rest from reference TRBV7-9 and TRBJ1-1, the complete variable domain is DTGVSQNPRHKITKRGQNVTFRCDPISEHNRLYWYRQTLGQGPEFLTYFQNEAQLEKSRLLSDRFSAERPKGSFSTLEIQRTEQGDSAMYLCASSSGQRNTEAFFGQGTRLTVV.

The rearrangement uses TRBV14 and TRBJ1-6; 7 positions agree with TRBD1. CDR3 size: 16 residues. Germline assignment: CDR1 SGHDN and CDR2 FVKESK. J gave up 6 bases and V 1 base, and 6 bases lay outside the gene matches. For the CDR3, the DNA is TGTGCCAGCAGCCAAGTCGCAGGGGGAATTAATTCACCCCTCCACTTT. Translation: CASSQVAGGINSPLHF.

The V gene is TRBV4-3, the J gene TRBJ2-1, with D perhaps TRBD1 (6 bases). V dropped 0 bases and J dropped 9 bases, with 12 bases sitting between them. CDR1 and CDR2 from the germline V gene are LGHNA and YSLEER. CDR3 length: 14 amino acids. The DNA of the CDR3 is TGCGCCAGCAGCCAAGAGGGACATGCGGGTGAGCAGTTCTTC. Its translation: CASSQEGHAGEQFF.

This sequence joins TRBV5-4 and TRBJ1-1, with 7 bases that match TRBD1. Looked up from germline, CDR1 is SGHNT and CDR2 is YYREEE (reference sequence). The CDR3 consists of 14 residues. The V segment lost 2 bases and the J segment 6 bases; nucleotides outside the gene matches: 7. The CDR3 loop is CASSFQGGESEAFF. In nucleotides, the CDR3 is TGTGCCAGCAGCTTTCAGGGGGGAGAGTCTGAAGCTTTCTTT.

This chain joins TRBV6-2 or TRBV6-3 and TRBJ1-2, with 9 bases lining up with TRBD1. The J segment lost 5 bases and the V segment lost 6 bases, leaving 22 bases of the junction unmatched. The CDR3 runs to 19 residues. CDR1 is MNHEY and CDR2 is SVGEGT in the germline V gene. CDR3: CASSQPTYRGRRSMYGYTF. DNA for the CDR3: TGTGCCAGCAGCCAACCGACATACAGGGGGCGACGTTCAATGTATGGCTACACCTTC.

The table lists this clone with a few counts. The chain recombines TRBV9 with TRBJ2-3; no clear D. Germline-derived CDR1 and CDR2 are SGDLS and YYNGEE. The CDR3 has 15 residues. V gave up 0 bases and J gave up 0 bases, with 8 bases separating them. The chain's CDR3 is CASSVESSSTDTQYF. CDR3 coding DNA: TGTGCCAGCAGCGTAGAGAGTAGCAGCACAGATACGCAGTATTTT. Drawing the rest from reference TRBV9 and TRBJ2-3, the complete variable domain is DSGVTQTPKHLITATGQRVTLRCSPRSGDLSVYWYQQSLDQGLQFLIQYYNGEERAKGNILERFSAQQFPDLHSELNLSSLELGDSALYFCASSVESSSTDTQYFGPGTRLTVL.

V and J are TRBV19 and TRBJ2-5, with 9 bases identical to TRBD1. Germline CDR1 reads LNHDA; CDR2 reads SQIVND (reference sequence). The CDR3 runs to 17 residues. Trimming cost V 1 base and J 4 bases; bases outside gene matches: 10. DNA of the CDR3: TGTGCCAGTAGTATAGCGCTCGGGACAGGGCTTGGAGAGACCCAGTACTTC. This codes for CASSIALGTGLGETQYF. The full variable domain, in which reference TRBV19 and TRBJ2-5 provide the parts outside the CDR3, is DGGITQSPKYLFRKEGQNVTLSCEQNLNHDAMYWYRQDPGQGLRLIYYSQIVNDFQKGDIAEGYSVSREKKESFPLTVTSAQKNPTAFYLCASSIALGTGLGETQYFGPGTRLLVL.

This chain connects TRBV11-2 to TRBJ2-3, with TRBD2 matching 7 bases. Unmatched junction bases numbered 5, after V lost 5 bases and J lost 0 bases. The germline V gene has CDR1 SGHAT and CDR2 FQNNGV. The CDR3 totals 15 residues. The DNA for the CDR3 is TGTGCCAGCAGCAATGTAGCGGGCAGCACAGATACGCAGTATTTT. Residues: CASSNVAGSTDTQYF.

The V and J genes are TRBV2 and TRBJ1-4; TRBD1 aligns across 9 bases. The germline V gene has CDR1 SNHLY and CDR2 FYNNEI. This CDR3 comprises 16 residues. The J segment lost 4 bases and the V segment lost 0 bases, leaving 3 bases of the junction unmatched. CDR3 sequence: CASSEATGGLNEKLFF. The CDR3 bases are TGTGCCAGCAGTGAAGCAACAGGGGGCCTTAATGAAAAACTGTTTTTT.

This clone appeared a few times. V usage is TRBV5-1 and J usage is TRBJ2-3, with 7 bases lining up with TRBD1. The CDR3 is 16 amino acids. The germline gives CDR1 SGHRS, CDR2 YFSETQ. The V segment lost 4 bases and the J segment 0 bases; nucleotides outside the gene matches: 8. This chain's CDR3 is CASSPRQGSSTDTQYF. In DNA form, the CDR3 reads TGCGCCAGCAGCCCAAGACAGGGTTCTAGCACAGATACGCAGTATTTT.

The chain is built from TRBV5-1 and TRBJ2-2, with D uncertain. The CDR3 is 14 amino acids. Between the trimmed V and J ends, which lost 2 bases and 1 base, there was a span of 6 bases. Germline V CDR1 and CDR2: SGHRS, YFSETQ. CDR3 DNA sequence: TGCGCCAGCAGCTTAGCGAAGAACACCGGGGAGCTGTTTTTT. It is translated as CASSLAKNTGELFF.

The chain uses TRBV19 and TRBJ1-2; tentative D call: TRBD1 (5 bases). Germline lookup yields CDR1 LNHDA and CDR2 SQIVND (reference sequence). The CDR3 runs 14 residues. Trimming took off 6 bases at V and 5 bases at J, with 16 bases between the two ends. CDR3 amino acids: CASSRNQGSYGYTF. Here the CDR3 DNA reads TGTGCCAGTAGCCGCAACCAGGGTTCGTATGGCTACACCTTC.

V is TRBV4-3 and J is TRBJ1-2; TRBD1 matches 7 bases. V lost 1 base to trimming and J lost 4 bases; unmatched junction nucleotides: 3. CDR1 LGHNA and CDR2 YSLEER come from the germline V gene. This CDR3 is 14 amino acids long. As DNA, the CDR3 is TGCGCCAGCAGCCAAGGGACAGGTATCTATGGCTACACCTTC. Translating gives CASSQGTGIYGYTF.

Here the CDR3 DNA reads TGTGCCAGCAGTCTGACAGTCTCTGGAAACACCATATATTTT. It codes for CASSLTVSGNTIYF. V gene TRBV27 combines with J gene TRBJ1-3; the D gene is possibly TRBD1 (5 bases). Germline CDR1 is MNHEY and CDR2 is SMNVEV (reference sequence). V lost 5 bases, J lost 0 bases, and 8 bases lay in between. The CDR3 is made up of 14 amino acids.

V usage is TRBV19 and J usage is TRBJ2-5, with 10 nucleotides matching TRBD2. Germline CDR1 reads LNHDA; CDR2 reads SQIVND (reference sequence). The CDR3 runs to 15 residues. V lost 5 bases, J lost 0 bases, and 3 bases stayed unmatched. The CDR3 DNA sequence: TGTGCCAGTAGTCGCGGACTAGCGGACCAAGAGACCCAGTACTTC. This sequence encodes CASSRGLADQETQYF.

This chain uses TRBV6-1 with TRBJ2-3; the match to TRBD2 covers 10 bases. The germline V gene encodes CDR1 MNHNS and CDR2 SASEGT. J lost 5 bases, V lost 1 base, and 9 bases had no gene match. This CDR3 spans 17 amino acids. CDR3 loop: CASSEGDLAGVVDTQYF. The CDR3 coding sequence is TGTGCCAGCAGTGAAGGCGACCTAGCGGGAGTAGTAGATACGCAGTATTTT.

The chain carries TRBV19 and TRBJ1-1, with D perhaps TRBD1 (6 bases). V was clipped by 7 bases and J by 4 bases, with 7 bases between them. The CDR3 is made up of 11 amino acids. From germline, CDR1 is LNHDA and CDR2 SQIVND (reference sequence). For the CDR3, the DNA is TGTGCCAGTAAAGGGGGCACTGAAGCTTTCTTT. Translating it yields CASKGGTEAFF.

V gene TRBV14 combines with J gene TRBJ1-2, with D possibly matching TRBD1 (5 bases). Germline assignment: CDR1 SGHDN and CDR2 FVKESK. CDR3 length: 15 amino acids. V lost 0 bases, J lost 6 bases, and 14 bases lay in between. This chain's CDR3 is CASSQDLVQGDGYTF. The CDR3 DNA is TGTGCCAGCAGCCAAGATCTGGTGCAGGGTGATGGCTACACCTTC.

The V gene is TRBV14, the J gene TRBJ1-1; D is undetermined. CDR3 length: 14 residues. V was cut by 4 bases and J by 3 bases, with 12 bases left in between. Germline CDR1 SGHDN, CDR2 FVKESK. The CDR3 is CASSLITAHTEAFF. The CDR3 region has the DNA TGTGCCAGCAGCCTAATCACTGCGCACACTGAAGCTTTCTTT.

The J gene is TRBJ1-1, the V gene TRBV29-1, with 7 bases aligning to TRBD1. V lost 4 bases and J lost 0; bases outside the gene matches: 5. The CDR3 totals 14 residues. Germline loops: CDR1 SQVTM, CDR2 ANQGSEA. The CDR3 spells CSVALTGMNTEAFF. The CDR3 DNA reads as TGCAGCGTTGCCCTGACAGGGATGAACACTGAAGCTTTCTTT.

The rearrangement links TRBV29-1 to TRBJ2-1; 7 positions agree with TRBD2. Germline V CDR1 and CDR2: SQVTM, ANQGSEA. The CDR3 has 13 amino acids. Trimming at V came to 5 bases and at J to 12 bases, leaving 13 bases not matched to a gene. CDR3: CSVRGRTREVQFF. The CDR3 coding sequence is TGCAGCGTTCGCGGGAGAACTAGGGAGGTGCAGTTCTTC.

V gene TRBV13 combines with J gene TRBJ2-2; D unresolved. Germline CDR1 PRHDT, CDR2 FYEKMQ (reference sequence). The CDR3 runs 14 residues. Trimming took off 1 base at V and 2 bases at J, with 5 bases between the two ends. CDR3 nucleotides: TGTGCCAGCAGCTTAGATCCTAACACCGGGGAGCTGTTTTTT. The encoded protein is CASSLDPNTGELFF.

The V and J genes are TRBV6-5 and TRBJ1-1, with 10 bases aligning to TRBD1. J gave up 6 bases and V 6 bases, and 10 bases lay outside the gene matches. Germline-derived CDR1 and CDR2 are MNHEY and SVGAGI. This CDR3 contains 15 residues. The CDR3 DNA reads as TGTGCCAGCAGGATGGGACAGGGGCGTACCGCTGAAGCTTTCTTT. Its translation: CASRMGQGRTAEAFF.

This clone was detected only a few times. The V call is TRBV11-3, the J call TRBJ2-7, with D possibly TRBD1 on 6 matching bases. This CDR3 is built from 13 residues. Germline-derived CDR1 and CDR2 are SGHNT and YENEEA. The V gene lost 3 bases and the J gene lost 4 bases, with 10 bases spanning the gap. The CDR3 protein is CASSFSQGYEQYV. CDR3 coding DNA: TGTGCCAGCAGCTTCAGTCAGGGGTACGAGCAGTACGTC.

This clone has just one count. This chain joins TRBV19 and TRBJ2-6; no firm D call. This CDR3 region has 13 residues. Trimming removed 6 bases at V and 1 base at J, with 4 bases between. Germline CDR1 is LNHDA and CDR2 is SQIVND (reference sequence). CDR3 sequence (DNA): TGTGCCAGTAGCCCTTCTGGGGCCAACGTCCTGACTTTC. Amino acid sequence: CASSPSGANVLTF.

The chain has TRBV6-5 and TRBJ2-5; weak D call: TRBD2 (6 bases). With 3 bases removed from V and 2 bases from J, the gap between germline ends came to 10 bases. CDR1 and CDR2 (germline): MNHEY, SVGAGI. The CDR3 consists of 14 residues. The CDR3 sequence: CASSYWRGQETQYF. Here the CDR3 DNA reads TGTGCCAGCAGTTATTGGAGGGGACAAGAGACCCAGTACTTC.

Concerning this clone itself: The junction departs from germline at one end; a sequencing error may be responsible. The rearrangement links TRBV12-3 or TRBV12-4 to TRBJ2-1; TRBD2 might be the D (5 bases). This CDR3 has 13 residues. For the CDR3, the DNA is TGTGCCAGCACCAGGACTCCCTCCAATGAGCGGTTCTTC. Protein sequence: CASTRTPSNERFF.